A selection of T cell receptor beta chains follows, all from one sample in a study of control samples from healthy donors and cancer patients. This table comes from immunoSEQ multiplex PCR, and its TCRdb copy is limited to in-frame clones, with some not included. Among 130,000 or so clones listed, 85% to 95% were seen once. Source material: blood. Receptor source: a man aged 40-49 years in good health. CDR3s include the opening cysteine and the closing phenylalanine or tryptophan. The D gene is left open where the match is weak. For some rows the clone size is stated as once, few or many, or as a class when expanded; others skip it.

D gene: TRBD2; V gene: TRBV4-3; clone size: once; J gene: TRBJ2-3; CDR3 DNA: TGCGCCAGCAGCCAGTCGACTAGCGGATCCCTGGATACGCAGTATTTT; CDR3 protein: CASSQSTSGSLDTQYF
D gene: TRBD1; V gene: TRBV12-5; clone size: NA; J gene: TRBJ2-1; CDR3 DNA: TGTGCTAGTGGTTTGACCGGGACAGGCAATTTGATGGAGCAGTTCTTC; CDR3 protein: CASGLTGTGNLMEQFF
D gene: NA; V gene: TRBV6-5; clone size: NA; J gene: TRBJ2-1; CDR3 DNA: TGTGCCAGCACAGCGTTCAATGAGCAGTTCTTC; CDR3 protein: CASTAFNEQFF
D gene: NA; V gene: TRBV6-1; clone size: NA; J gene: TRBJ2-7; CDR3 DNA: TGTGCCAGCAGTGAAGGTCCGGGGGCTGGCTACGAGCAGTACTTC; CDR3 protein: CASSEGPGAGYEQYF
D gene: NA; V gene: TRBV19; clone size: NA; J gene: TRBJ1-5; CDR3 DNA: TGTGCCAGTAGTATATCTGACGGGGTGGGCCAGCCCCAGCATTTT; CDR3 protein: CASSISDGVGQPQHF
D gene: NA; V gene: TRBV7-3; clone size: NA; J gene: TRBJ1-1; CDR3 DNA: TGTGCCAGCAGCTTAGATCCCCGTAATGAAGCTTTCTTT; CDR3 protein: CASSLDPRNEAFF
D gene: TRBD1; V gene: TRBV6-5; clone size: NA; J gene: TRBJ2-4; CDR3 DNA: TGTGCCAGCAGCGACAGGGGGGACAAAAACATTCAGTACTTC; CDR3 protein: CASSDRGDKNIQYF
D gene: NA; V gene: TRBV6-5; clone size: NA; J gene: TRBJ2-7; CDR3 DNA: TGTGCCAGCAATTACCCGGCAAGGGTTGACTACGAGCAGTACTTC; CDR3 protein: CASNYPARVDYEQYF
D gene: TRBD2; V gene: TRBV7-3; clone size: NA; J gene: TRBJ2-1; CDR3 DNA: TGTGCCAGCAGCTTACTAAGCGGGAGGGCCGGTGAGCAGTTCTTC; CDR3 protein: CASSLLSGRAGEQFF
D gene: NA; V gene: TRBV6-5; clone size: NA; J gene: TRBJ1-3; CDR3 DNA: TGTGCCAGCAGCCTCTCCTCTGGAAACACCATATATTTT; CDR3 protein: CASSLSSGNTIYF
D gene: NA; V gene: TRBV20-1; clone size: NA; J gene: TRBJ1-1; CDR3 DNA: TGCAGTGCCTCCCCCGGGACTGAAGCTTTCTTT; CDR3 protein: CSASPGTEAFF
D gene: NA; V gene: TRBV11-2; clone size: NA; J gene: TRBJ2-7; CDR3 DNA: TGTGCCAGCAGCTTGGGCGATTCGATCTACGAGCAGTACTTC; CDR3 protein: CASSLGDSIYEQYF
D gene: NA; V gene: TRBV23-1; clone size: NA; J gene: TRBJ2-2; CDR3 DNA: TGCGCCAGCAGTCATTACGTGCAGACGAACACCGGGGAGCTGTTTTTT; CDR3 protein: CASSHYVQTNTGELFF
D gene: NA; V gene: TRBV6-6; clone size: NA; J gene: TRBJ1-4; CDR3 DNA: TGTGCCAGCGGGTCGGGACAACTGGTCGAAAAACTGTTTTTT; CDR3 protein: CASGSGQLVEKLFF
D gene: TRBD1; V gene: TRBV10-3; clone size: NA; J gene: TRBJ2-6; CDR3 DNA: TGTGCCATCAGCCCGGGACAGACCTTCTCTGGGGCCAACGTCCTGACTTTC; CDR3 protein: CAISPGQTFSGANVLTF
D gene: TRBD2; V gene: TRBV24-1; clone size: NA; J gene: TRBJ2-1; CDR3 DNA: TGTGCCACCAGTGATTTTACTAGCGGGAGGCCCAATGAGCAGTTCTTC; CDR3 protein: CATSDFTSGRPNEQFF
D gene: NA; V gene: TRBV7-2; clone size: once; J gene: TRBJ2-5; CDR3 DNA: TGTGCCAGCAGCTTAGTTAGTGAAGAGACCCAGTACTTC; CDR3 protein: CASSLVSEETQYF
D gene: NA; V gene: TRBV28; clone size: once; J gene: TRBJ2-1; CDR3 DNA: TGTGCCAGCAGTTTAACACCGTGGAATGAGCAGTTCTTC; CDR3 protein: CASSLTPWNEQFF
D gene: NA; V gene: TRBV12-3/TRBV12-4; clone size: NA; J gene: TRBJ1-2; CDR3 DNA: TGTGCCAGCAGTTTAGAGGGCTATGGCTACACCTTC; CDR3 protein: CASSLEGYGYTF
D gene: TRBD2; V gene: TRBV9; clone size: NA; J gene: TRBJ2-3; CDR3 DNA: TGTGCCAGCAGCGTAGGTGTAGCGGGGGCGGCGGGTACGCAGTATTTT; CDR3 protein: CASSVGVAGAAGTQYF
D gene: NA; V gene: TRBV4-1; clone size: NA; J gene: TRBJ1-4; CDR3 DNA: TGCGCCAGCAGCCGTTTTTGGGGAGGATTTGGTGAAAAACTGTTTTTT; CDR3 protein: CASSRFWGGFGEKLFF
D gene: TRBD2; V gene: TRBV7-2; clone size: NA; J gene: TRBJ2-1; CDR3 DNA: TGTGCCAGCAGCTTTTTGTTAGCGGGCTCCTACAATGAGCAGTTCTTC; CDR3 protein: CASSFLLAGSYNEQFF
D gene: NA; V gene: TRBV3-1/TRBV3-2; clone size: NA; J gene: TRBJ2-5; CDR3 DNA: TGTGCCAGCAGCCAAGGGCCGTACCAAGAGACCCAGTACTTC; CDR3 protein: CASSQGPYQETQYF
D gene: NA; V gene: TRBV5-1; clone size: NA; J gene: TRBJ1-2; CDR3 DNA: TGCGCCAGCAGTCGCAGTCTTGGGGGCAACTATGGCTACACCTTC; CDR3 protein: CASSRSLGGNYGYTF
D gene: TRBD1; V gene: TRBV4-1; clone size: once; J gene: TRBJ2-1; CDR3 DNA: TGCGCCAGCAGCCAGCCAAACAGGGGTCGTCACAATGAGCAGTTCTTC; CDR3 protein: CASSQPNRGRHNEQFF
D gene: NA; V gene: TRBV5-4; clone size: NA; J gene: TRBJ1-2; CDR3 DNA: TGTGCCAGCAGCTTAACAGGGAGGCGCTACACCTTC; CDR3 protein: CASSLTGRRYTF
D gene: NA; V gene: TRBV7-2; clone size: NA; J gene: TRBJ1-2; CDR3 DNA: TGTGCCAGCAGGAACAGGGAGGAAAGTGGCTACACCTTC; CDR3 protein: CASRNREESGYTF
D gene: NA; V gene: TRBV18; clone size: NA; J gene: TRBJ1-1; CDR3 DNA: TGTGCCAGCTCAAGCGTCGGCACTGAAGCTTTCTTT; CDR3 protein: CASSSVGTEAFF
D gene: TRBD1; V gene: TRBV10-2; clone size: NA; J gene: TRBJ1-1; CDR3 DNA: TGCGCCAGCAGTGAGTCGACAGGGGGATCGTTGAACACTGAAGCTTTCTTT; CDR3 protein: CASSESTGGSLNTEAFF
D gene: NA; V gene: TRBV10-3; clone size: NA; J gene: TRBJ1-5; CDR3 DNA: TGTGCCATCAGTGAAAGGCAGAGCAATCAGCCCCAGCATTTT; CDR3 protein: CAISERQSNQPQHF
D gene: TRBD1; V gene: TRBV3-1/TRBV3-2; clone size: NA; J gene: TRBJ1-2; CDR3 DNA: TGTGCCAGCAGCCAAGATCTCCGGACAGGGGGCTATGGCTACACCTTC; CDR3 protein: CASSQDLRTGGYGYTF
D gene: NA; V gene: TRBV5-4; clone size: NA; J gene: TRBJ1-1; CDR3 DNA: TGTGCCAGCAGCAAAGGCTCGGGGGCTGGTGAGTGCACTGAAGCTTTCTTT; CDR3 protein: CASSKGSGAGECTEAFF
D gene: TRBD1; V gene: TRBV9; clone size: NA; J gene: TRBJ1-5; CDR3 DNA: TGTGCCAGCAGCGCCCAGTCCTGGGACAGGGAATTATACGGTCAGCCCCAGCATTTT; CDR3 protein: CASSAQSWDRELYGQPQHF
D gene: NA; V gene: TRBV5-6; clone size: NA; J gene: TRBJ2-2; CDR3 DNA: TGTGCCAGCAGCTTGGTGACACCGACCGGGGAGCTGTTTTTT; CDR3 protein: CASSLVTPTGELFF